One sample yielded the 26 T cell receptor beta chains listed below, sequenced in a study of shared clonotypes between healthy human individuals. Assay: immunoSEQ multiplex PCR; the TCRdb copy retains only in-frame clones and omits some. The sample consists of about 2 million clones, 90% to 95% of them appearing once. Sequences were obtained from naive CD4+ T cells sorted from blood. As to subset: CD45RA+ positively selected. The receptors were sampled from a man younger than 30 in good health.

The rearrangement links TRBV4-3 to TRBJ2-3, with D perhaps matching TRBD1 or TRBD2 (5 bases each). From germline, CDR1 is LGHNA and CDR2 YSLEER. This CDR3 comprises 16 residues. Trimming took off 0 bases at V and 3 bases at J, with 13 bases between the two ends. CDR3 amino acids: CASSQEMGRGTDTQYF. CDR3 bases: TGCGCCAGCAGCCAAGAAATGGGGCGAGGGACAGATACGCAGTATTTT.

V gene TRBV6-6 combines with J gene TRBJ1-5, with no clear D. CDR1 is MNHNY, CDR2 SVGAGI, per germline (reference sequence). Deletions cut 2 bases from V and 0 bases from J, with 8 bases between. CDR3 size: 15 residues. The CDR3 spells CASSYNDGSNQPQHF. Written as DNA, the CDR3 is TGTGCCAGCAGTTACAACGACGGTAGCAATCAGCCCCAGCATTTT.

This chain links TRBV10-3 with TRBJ2-1; TRBD2 matches at 7 bases. Looked up from germline, CDR1 is ENHRY and CDR2 is SYGVKD. This CDR3 is 13 amino acids long. V shed 11 bases, J shed 4 bases, and the junction held 8 bases outside the gene matches. CDR3 sequence (DNA): TGTGCCGTCCGGGACTACGAATACAATGAGCAGTTCTTC. Encoded protein: CAVRDYEYNEQFF.

In this sample, this clone turned up once. The rearrangement links TRBV30 to TRBJ2-7; D gene uncertain. The CDR3 runs to 11 residues. CDR1 GTSNPN and CDR2 SVGIG come from the germline V gene (reference sequence). Trimming pared 5 bases from V and 5 bases from J, leaving 10 bases between. Here the CDR3 reads CAWSSPDEQYF. The CDR3, as DNA: TGTGCCTGGTCCTCACCTGACGAGCAGTACTTC.

The chain combines TRBV28 with TRBJ2-7, with TRBD1 matching over 8 bases. The V gene's germline CDR1 is MDHEN and CDR2 SYDVKM. The CDR3 is 14 amino acids. The J segment lost 2 bases and the V segment lost 5 bases, leaving 5 bases of the junction unmatched. In nucleotides, the CDR3 is TGTGCCAGCAGTGCCCGGACAGGGCCCTACGAGCAGTACTTC. It is translated as CASSARTGPYEQYF.

The chain has TRBV19 and TRBJ2-3; tentative D call: TRBD2 (6 bases). V lost 6 bases, J lost 2 bases, and 12 bases lay in between. Per germline, CDR1 LNHDA and CDR2 SQIVND (reference sequence). The CDR3 consists of 14 residues. CDR3 nucleotide sequence: TGTGCCAGTAGGCTAGGAGGGAACACAGATACGCAGTATTTT. Residues: CASRLGGNTDTQYF.

The J gene is TRBJ1-6, the V gene TRBV28; 9 nucleotides agree with TRBD1. The CDR3 has 16 residues. The germline V gene encodes CDR1 MDHEN and CDR2 SYDVKM. After removal of 4 bases from V and 1 base from J, the junction contained 2 bases not matched to a gene. DNA of the CDR3: TGTGCCAGCAGTTGGACAGGGGAGTCCTATAATTCACCCCTCCACTTT. Its translation is CASSWTGESYNSPLHF.

The chain has TRBV7-9 and TRBJ2-7, with TRBD1 identical over 8 bases. V gave up 4 bases and J gave up 5 bases; unmatched junction bases: 10. There are 15 residues in the CDR3. CDR1 and CDR2 from the germline V gene are SEHNR and FQNEAQ (reference sequence). CDR3: CASSSSGGSGDEQYF. Written as DNA, the CDR3 is TGTGCCAGCAGCTCCTCAGGGGGCTCAGGAGACGAGCAGTACTTC.

Here the CDR3 reads CASSLGPTGSTDTQYF. The CDR3 DNA is TGTGCCAGCAGCCTAGGACCGACAGGGTCGACAGATACGCAGTATTTT. The rearrangement joins TRBV7-8 to TRBJ2-3; TRBD1 matches 7 bases. Germline CDR1 is SGHVS and CDR2 is FQNEAQ. There are 16 residues in the CDR3. The trim removed 5 bases at V and 3 bases at J, leaving 11 bases unmatched.

The chain has TRBV4-1 and TRBJ1-4; 9 bases are shared with TRBD1. Germline CDR1 is MGHRA and CDR2 is YSYEKL. The CDR3 has 14 amino acids. J was trimmed by 5 bases and V by 6 bases; bases with no gene match: 4. CDR3 loop: CASRRQGGNEKLFF. The CDR3 region has the DNA TGCGCCAGCAGGAGACAGGGGGGAAATGAAAAACTGTTTTTT.

This chain links TRBV4-2 with TRBJ1-3; D not resolved. Per the germline V gene, CDR1 is LGHNA and CDR2 is YNFKEQ. CDR3 size: 16 residues. The V gene lost 0 bases and the J gene lost 0 bases, with 9 bases spanning the gap. This CDR3 reads CASSQDLAFSGNTIYF. In DNA form, the CDR3 reads TGTGCCAGCAGCCAAGATCTTGCCTTCTCTGGAAACACCATATATTTT.

The chain is built from TRBV7-9 and TRBJ2-5, with D uncertain. CDR3 length equals 16 residues. The V gene lost 1 base and the J gene lost 3 bases, with 15 bases spanning the gap. Germline CDR1 and CDR2: SEHNR and FQNEAQ (reference sequence). For the CDR3, the DNA is TGTGCCAGCAGCTTAGGAGGACGGGTGACCAAAGAGACCCAGTACTTC. It is translated as CASSLGGRVTKETQYF.

The chain couples TRBV5-1 to TRBJ2-5; D is possibly TRBD1 (6 bases). The germline V gene has CDR1 SGHRS and CDR2 YFSETQ. With 4 bases removed from V and 1 base from J, the gap between germline ends came to 14 bases. There are 15 residues in the CDR3. CDR3: CASSATGRIQETQYF. CDR3 bases: TGCGCCAGCAGCGCGACAGGTCGCATCCAAGAGACCCAGTACTTC.

The chain combines TRBV5-1 with TRBJ1-1; weak D call: TRBD1 (5 bases). CDR1 and CDR2 from the germline V gene are SGHRS and YFSETQ. V was cut by 0 bases and J by 3 bases, with 15 bases left in between. The CDR3 runs to 16 residues. CDR3 bases: TGCGCCAGCAGCTTGGGTCTTCAGGGAGGGGACACTGAAGCTTTCTTT. Translation gives CASSLGLQGGDTEAFF.

The chain has TRBV6-1 and TRBJ1-1; possibly TRBD1 for D (5 bases). Per germline, CDR1 MNHNS and CDR2 SASEGT. Between the trimmed V and J ends, which lost 2 bases and 11 bases, there was a span of 18 bases. This CDR3 is built from 14 residues. The CDR3 region is CASSENRPWNDAFF. The CDR3 nucleotides read TGTGCCAGCAGTGAAAACAGGCCGTGGAATGACGCTTTCTTT.

As concerns this clone: The sample holds other DNA sequences that translate to the same CDR3. The chain has TRBV10-3 and TRBJ2-1; 11 bases are a match to TRBD1. J gave up 6 bases and V 0 bases, and 1 base lay outside the gene matches. The CDR3 runs 15 residues. The germline V gene has CDR1 ENHRY and CDR2 SYGVKD. The CDR3 region is CAISESGTGGNEQFF. CDR3 coding DNA: TGTGCCATCAGTGAGTCCGGGACAGGGGGCAATGAGCAGTTCTTC.

The V and J genes are TRBV2 and TRBJ2-1, with a possible D match to TRBD1 (5 bases). V was cut by 8 bases and J by 7 bases, with 21 bases left in between. CDR1 is SNHLY and CDR2 is FYNNEI in the germline V gene. The CDR3 spans 15 residues. The chain's CDR3 is CASPNPRGELNEQFF. DNA for the CDR3: TGTGCCAGCCCTAACCCAAGGGGCGAATTGAATGAGCAGTTCTTC.

With regard to this clone: This CDR3 is also generated by other DNA sequences in the sample. The rearrangement joins TRBV27 to TRBJ2-6, with D hard to call. This CDR3 is 15 amino acids long. Germline CDR1 MNHEY, CDR2 SMNVEV (reference sequence). V was clipped by 3 bases and J by 0 bases, with 6 bases between them. As DNA, the CDR3 is TGTGCCAGCAGTTTTGAAGGCTCTGGGGCCAACGTCCTGACTTTC. This codes for CASSFEGSGANVLTF. Looking up the rest from reference TRBV27 and TRBJ2-6 gives the full variable domain: EAQVTQNPRYLITVTGKKLTVTCSQNMNHEYMSWYRQDPGLGLRQIYYSMNVEVTDKGDVPEGYKVSRKEKRNFPLILESPSPNQTSLYFCASSFEGSGANVLTFGAGSRLTVL.

V gene TRBV4-1 combines with J gene TRBJ2-5, with 9 bases matching TRBD1. Per the germline V gene, CDR1 is MGHRA and CDR2 is YSYEKL. This CDR3 is 18 amino acids long. After removal of 4 bases from V and 10 bases from J, the junction contained 22 bases not matched to a gene. The CDR3 DNA sequence: TGCGCCAGCAGCCTTCCTACCCCCGGCGGGACAGGGCAGCACGGCCAGTACTTC. It encodes CASSLPTPGGTGQHGQYF.

This rearrangement joins TRBV19 to TRBJ2-5, with 7 bases lining up with TRBD1. The CDR3 runs 17 residues. Germline CDR1 is LNHDA and CDR2 is SQIVND (reference sequence). The V gene end was trimmed by 5 bases and the J gene end by 3 bases; junction bases not matched to a gene: 15. The CDR3 DNA sequence: TGTGCCAGTAGTCGCTCGACAGGGTCCCTGGGGGAAGAGACCCAGTACTTC. It encodes CASSRSTGSLGEETQYF.

V and J are TRBV10-3 and TRBJ2-2; the D gene is possibly TRBD1 (6 bases). CDR1 ENHRY and CDR2 SYGVKD come from the germline V gene. The CDR3 length is 13 residues. Trimming took 8 bases from V and 5 from J, leaving 12 bases between them. CDR3 nucleotides: TGTGCCATCTCAGGGGTATGGACCGGGGAGCTGTTTTTT. Protein sequence: CAISGVWTGELFF.

V gene TRBV7-2 combines with J gene TRBJ1-4; D is undetermined. The V end was cut by 5 bases, the J end by 2 bases, with 9 bases between. There are 14 residues in the CDR3. Germline V gene sequence: CDR1 SGHTA, CDR2 FQGNSA. CDR3 sequence reads: CASSPLFTNEKLFF. The CDR3 DNA reads as TGTGCCAGCAGCCCCTTGTTCACTAATGAAAAACTGTTTTTT.

This chain joins TRBV6-5 and TRBJ2-5, with a weak D call TRBD1 (6 bases). V was clipped by 5 bases and J by 9 bases, with 10 bases between them. The CDR3 is made up of 11 amino acids. Looked up from germline, CDR1 is MNHEY and CDR2 is SVGAGI. The CDR3 nucleotides are TGTGCCAGCAGTAAGCAGGGGTCCCAGTACTTC. Protein: CASSKQGSQYF.

J is TRBJ1-1 and V is TRBV5-8, with a tentative D call TRBD1 (5 bases). The V gene lost 4 bases and the J gene lost 0 bases, with 13 bases spanning the gap. Looked up from germline, CDR1 is SGHTS and CDR2 is YDEGEE. The length of the CDR3 is 15 residues. For the CDR3, the DNA is TGTGCCAGCAGCCGTGGGGCGGATATGAACACTGAAGCTTTCTTT. Residues: CASSRGADMNTEAFF. Variable domain in full (rest from reference TRBV5-8 and TRBJ1-1): EAGVTQSPTHLIKTRGQQATLRCSPISGHTSVYWYQQALGLGLQFLLWYDEGEERNRGNFPPRFSGRQFPNYSSELNVNALELEDSALYLCASSRGADMNTEAFFGQGTRLTVV.

The genes are TRBV7-9 and TRBJ2-3; TRBD2 matches at 15 bases. J was trimmed by 4 bases and V by 5 bases; bases with no gene match: 4. Germline assignment: CDR1 SEHNR and CDR2 FQNEAQ (reference sequence). The length of the CDR3 is 16 residues. The CDR3 region is CASSPGLAGGPDTQYF. The CDR3 DNA sequence: TGTGCCAGCAGCCCGGGACTAGCGGGGGGACCAGATACGCAGTATTTT.

The rearrangement links TRBV27 to TRBJ2-5; D gene unclear. Trimming took off 6 bases at V and 5 bases at J, with 22 bases between the two ends. CDR1 is MNHEY, CDR2 SMNVEV, per germline (reference sequence). The CDR3 is made up of 16 amino acids. This CDR3 is CASRPKRTAGQETQYF. DNA for the CDR3: TGTGCCAGCAGACCTAAAAGGACGGCCGGTCAGGAGACCCAGTACTTC.